These 25 T cell receptor beta chains originate from one sample sequenced in a study of blood T cell repertoires in COVID-19. The method was immunoSEQ multiplex PCR; TCRdb's version includes in-frame clones alone and lacks a portion of them. The sample has around 62,000 clones; 65% to 90% are singletons. The sample was peripheral blood. The receptor set was obtained from a man in his forties or fifties with acute or convalescent COVID-19.

DNA for the CDR3: TGTGCCAGCAGCCCACTCGCGGCCGAGGATTCACCCCTCCACTTT. Translation gives CASSPLAAEDSPLHF. This sequence joins TRBV3-1 (or the pseudogene TRBV3-2) and TRBJ1-6; D unresolved. Germline V gene sequence: CDR1 LGHDT, CDR2 YNNKEL (reference sequence). CDR3 length equals 15 residues. Deletions cut 4 bases from V and 8 bases from J, with 15 bases between.

V gene TRBV14 combines with J gene TRBJ2-3; 7 nucleotides line up with TRBD1. With 4 bases clipped from V and 6 bases from J, the junction kept 7 bases outside the gene matches. This CDR3 has 14 residues. Germline V gene data show CDR1 as SGHDN and CDR2 as FVKESK. The DNA of the CDR3 is TGTGCCAGCAGCCTGACTCTCAGGGGGGATACGCAGTATTTT. It yields the protein CASSLTLRGDTQYF. The whole variable domain, filled in from reference TRBV14 and TRBJ2-3, reads EAGVTQFPSHSVIEKGQTVTLRCDPISGHDNLYWYRRVMGKEIKFLLHFVKESKQDESGMPNNRFLAERTGGTYSTLKVQPAELEDSGVYFCASSLTLRGDTQYFGPGTRLTVL.

This clone turned up a few times. The V gene is TRBV29-1, the J gene TRBJ2-1, with 9 bases identical to TRBD1. Unmatched junction bases numbered 4, after V lost 4 bases and J lost 9 bases. This CDR3 is built from 12 residues. The germline gives CDR1 SQVTM, CDR2 ANQGSEA. For the CDR3, the DNA is TGCAGCGTTGGGGGACAGGGAGGTGAGCAGTTCTTC. It specifies CSVGGQGGEQFF.

J is TRBJ1-1 and V is TRBV6-2 or TRBV6-3, with a tentative D call TRBD1 (6 bases). This CDR3 has 15 amino acids. Germline V gene data show CDR1 as MNHEY and CDR2 as SVGEGT. V lost 4 bases and J 2 bases, leaving 14 bases between the germline ends. The CDR3 DNA is TGTGCCAGCAGTTGGCAGGGGCCCCGAAACACTGAAGCTTTCTTT. It specifies CASSWQGPRNTEAFF.

This rearrangement joins TRBV4-1 to TRBJ2-7; D is unclear. V was cut by 7 bases and J by 3 bases, with 28 bases left in between. Germline V CDR1 and CDR2: MGHRA, YSYEKL. The CDR3 covers 18 residues. CDR3 sequence (DNA): TGCGCCAGCATACAGCACCGGCCCCACGGTCACCTGCGCTACGAGCAGTACGTC. Translation gives CASIQHRPHGHLRYEQYV.

CDR3 nucleotides: TGTGCCAGCAGTGACCCCGGGACAGGATATATCGAGCAGTACTTC. It codes for CASSDPGTGYIEQYF. This chain uses TRBV25-1 with TRBJ2-7; 8 nucleotides match TRBD1. The CDR3 loop spans 15 amino acids. Trimming at V came to 3 bases and at J to 6 bases, leaving 10 bases not matched to a gene. Germline V CDR1 and CDR2: MGHDK, SYGVNS.

The V and J genes are TRBV18 and TRBJ2-3; 9 nucleotides agree with TRBD2. Trimming took 2 bases from V and 2 from J; bases not matched to a gene: 8. CDR1 is KGHSH, CDR2 LQKENI, per germline. CDR3 size: 17 residues. CDR3 sequence reads: CASSPIGLAGVTDTQYF. CDR3 nucleotide sequence: TGTGCCAGCTCACCAATTGGGTTAGCGGGGGTCACAGATACGCAGTATTTT. Complete variable domain (other parts from reference TRBV18 and TRBJ2-3): NAGVMQNPRHLVRRRGQEARLRCSPMKGHSHVYWYRQLPEEGLKFMVYLQKENIIDESGMPKERFSAEFPKEGPSILRIQQVVRGDSAAYFCASSPIGLAGVTDTQYFGPGTRLTVL.

The V gene is TRBV7-3, the J gene TRBJ2-3; 8 bases are a match to TRBD1. The germline CDR1 and CDR2 sequences are SGHTA and FQGTGA. This CDR3 has 15 residues. Trimming removed 4 bases from V and 2 bases from J; junction bases left unmatched: 5. This CDR3 is CASSSSTGATDTQYF. For the CDR3, the DNA is TGTGCCAGCAGCTCGTCGACAGGGGCCACAGATACGCAGTATTTT.

The V and J genes are TRBV28 and TRBJ1-1, with TRBD1 as a possible D gene (5 bases). Trimming removed 2 bases at V and 6 bases at J, with 10 bases between. The CDR3 is 13 amino acids. Per germline, CDR1 MDHEN and CDR2 SYDVKM. The CDR3 coding sequence is TGTGCCAGCAGTTTACAGGGTAAAGCTGAAGCTTTCTTT. The encoded protein is CASSLQGKAEAFF.

The chain employs TRBV6-5 and TRBJ1-2; 8 bases are shared with TRBD1. CDR1 and CDR2 (germline): MNHEY, SVGAGI. The length of the CDR3 is 13 residues. The V and J ends lost 6 bases and 5 bases, in that order; junction bases with no gene match: 5. DNA for the CDR3: TGTGCCAGCAGAACCGGACAGGGATATGGCTACACCTTC. Protein sequence: CASRTGQGYGYTF.

V and J are TRBV11-2 and TRBJ1-1; a possible D gene is TRBD1 (5 bases). The CDR3 loop spans 15 amino acids. Germline-derived CDR1 and CDR2 are SGHAT and FQNNGV. V dropped 4 bases and J dropped 4 bases, with 16 bases sitting between them. This CDR3 reads CASSSLWGRLTEAFF. CDR3 in DNA: TGTGCCAGCAGCTCGCTATGGGGCCGGCTCACTGAAGCTTTCTTT.

The CDR3 nucleotides read TGCGCCAGCAGCTCTCGGCAGGGGGTACTTCATTCACCCCTCCACTTT. Its translation is CASSSRQGVLHSPLHF. The chain is built from TRBV5-1 and TRBJ1-6; TRBD1 agrees at 7 bases. The V gene end was trimmed by 3 bases and the J gene end by 8 bases; junction bases not matched to a gene: 11. Germline V lookup: CDR1 SGHRS, CDR2 YFSETQ. There are 16 residues in the CDR3.

The genes are TRBV10-3 and TRBJ2-2; the D gene is possibly TRBD1 (6 bases). V was clipped by 2 bases and J by 1 base, with 8 bases between them. There are 15 residues in the CDR3. CDR1 is ENHRY, CDR2 SYGVKD, per germline. CDR3 DNA: TGTGCCATCAGTGAGGGACAGAAGAACACCGGGGAGCTGTTTTTT. It translates to CAISEGQKNTGELFF.

CDR3 in amino acids: CASSLSARVPLKPSEQYF. The DNA for the CDR3 is TGTGCCAGCAGTTTATCGGCCAGGGTTCCCCTAAAGCCGAGCGAGCAGTACTTC. The rearrangement joins TRBV28 to TRBJ2-7, with a possible D match to TRBD1 (5 bases). Germline V CDR1 and CDR2: MDHEN, SYDVKM. V lost 1 base to trimming and J lost 6 bases, with 25 bases between them. This CDR3 is 18 amino acids long.

In this sample, this clone turned up a few times. The chain is built from TRBV5-5 and TRBJ2-5, with D tentatively TRBD1 (6 bases). V was pared by 2 bases and J by 2 bases, with 10 bases between. This CDR3 contains 14 residues. The germline gives CDR1 SGHKS, CDR2 YYEKEE (reference sequence). The CDR3 region has the DNA TGTGCCAGCAGCTTAGGGGGATTTCAAGAGACCCAGTACTTC. Amino acid sequence: CASSLGGFQETQYF.

The gene calls are TRBV5-4 and TRBJ2-7; D not resolved. Per germline, CDR1 SGHNT and CDR2 YYREEE (reference sequence). The CDR3 totals 11 residues. V lost 4 bases and J 6 bases, leaving 8 bases between the germline ends. CDR3 nucleotides: TGTGCCAGCAGCAATCCATCCGAGCAGTACTTC. Translating it yields CASSNPSEQYF.

This clone was detected many times. The rearrangement links TRBV5-4 to TRBJ2-7; D is perhaps TRBD1 (8 bases). Trimming cost V 1 base and J 9 bases, with 14 bases left between them. Germline V gene sequence: CDR1 SGHNT, CDR2 YYREEE (reference sequence). CDR3 length: 13 residues. The CDR3 sequence: CASSLTGGVRQYF. As DNA, the CDR3 is TGTGCCAGCAGCTTGACAGGGGGGGTTCGGCAGTACTTC. The full variable domain, with the rest looked up from reference TRBV5-4 and TRBJ2-7, is ETGVTQSPTHLIKTRGQQVTLRCSSQSGHNTVSWYQQALGQGPQFIFQYYREEENGRGNFPPRFSGLQFPNYSSELNVNALELDDSALYLCASSLTGGVRQYFGPGTRLTVT.

This rearrangement joins TRBV29-1 to TRBJ2-7; the match to TRBD1 covers 7 bases. After removal of 6 bases from V and 1 base from J, the junction contained 6 bases not matched to a gene. The germline V gene encodes CDR1 SQVTM and CDR2 ANQGSEA. There are 13 residues in the CDR3. The CDR3 reads CSVSGTESYEQYF. The CDR3 DNA follows: TGCAGCGTGTCCGGGACAGAATCCTACGAGCAGTACTTC.

This clone occurred a few times. The chain uses TRBV19 and TRBJ2-3, with D possibly matching TRBD2 (6 bases). The ends were cut back, 7 bases at V and 8 bases at J, with 16 bases in the middle. The V gene's germline CDR1 is LNHDA and CDR2 SQIVND (reference sequence). CDR3 size: 13 residues. In DNA, the CDR3 is TGTGCCAGTAAGGGGAAGTTGGGGGGTACGCAGTATTTT. Encoded protein: CASKGKLGGTQYF.

The CDR3 bases are TGTGCCAGCAGTGAAGTTCAGGCTCAGCCCCAGCATTTT. It specifies CASSEVQAQPQHF. The J gene is TRBJ1-5, the V gene TRBV6-1, with unresolved D. This CDR3 region has 13 residues. Trimming stripped 1 base from V and 6 bases from J, with 7 bases between. Germline CDR1 reads MNHNS; CDR2 reads SASEGT.

This clone turned up a few times. CDR3 protein: CASSHSGGINQPQHF. The DNA for the CDR3 is TGTGCCAGCAGCCATAGCGGAGGAATAAATCAGCCCCAGCATTTT. The chain employs TRBV5-6 and TRBJ1-5; D unresolved. Germline V gene data show CDR1 as SGHDT and CDR2 as YYEEEE. The CDR3 is made up of 15 amino acids. Trimming pared 4 bases from V and 4 bases from J, leaving 15 bases between.

The chain links TRBV29-1 to TRBJ2-1; D remains unclear. With 8 bases removed from V and 4 bases from J, the gap between germline ends came to 9 bases. The CDR3 is made up of 11 amino acids. Germline values: CDR1 SQVTM, CDR2 ANQGSEA. The CDR3 DNA is TGCAGCCCCCTCACTTACAATGAGCAGTTCTTC. This gives the protein CSPLTYNEQFF.

This clone was seen a few times. The chain couples TRBV7-8 to TRBJ2-5; D may be TRBD2 (6 bases). The CDR3 spans 13 residues. The germline V gene encodes CDR1 SGHVS and CDR2 FQNEAQ. Trimming cost V 7 bases and J 5 bases, with 14 bases left between them. Written as DNA, the CDR3 is TGTGCCAGCACCTCCCGACTAGGGGAGACCCAGTACTTC. Residues: CASTSRLGETQYF.

The CDR3 DNA is TGTGCCAGCAGCGTAGGAAGTGGCGAGACCCAGTACTTC. Translating it yields CASSVGSGETQYF. The rearrangement links TRBV9 to TRBJ2-5; D remains ambiguous. CDR1 and CDR2 (germline): SGDLS, YYNGEE. There are 13 residues in the CDR3. Trimming removed 0 bases at V and 5 bases at J, with 8 bases between.

This clone was observed a single time. This rearrangement joins TRBV5-6 to TRBJ1-3; perhaps TRBD1 as D (6 bases). The CDR3 sequence is 17 residues long. From germline, CDR1 is SGHDT and CDR2 YYEEEE. V was trimmed by 2 bases and J by 4 bases, leaving 19 bases between them. This chain's CDR3 is CASSFRETGPQGNTIYF. The CDR3 bases are TGTGCCAGCAGCTTTCGTGAGACAGGTCCACAAGGAAACACCATATATTTT.